These 10 T cell receptor beta chains came from one sample sequenced in a study of T cell repertoires in cytomegalovirus infection. Their target antigens are unknown. TCRdb itself ran the reads through MiXCR, one entry per CDR3 protein. The table includes roughly 110,000 distinct CDR3 sequences, roughly 31% detected once. This material consisted of CD8+ T cells from cultured PBMCs, taken from culture after CMV antigen stimulation. These TCRs come from a human donor in good health (CMV status not recorded). Some clones in this sample may be carry-over from other donors' samples.

In its sample, this clonotype was seen a few times. The chain couples TRBV7-6 to TRBJ1-3; no definite D call. The germline V gene has CDR1 SGHVS and CDR2 FNYEAQ. Deletions cut 1 base from V and 4 bases from J, with 5 bases between. The length of the CDR3 is 13 residues. The CDR3 region is CASSLGFGNTIYF. CDR3 coding DNA: TGTGCCAGCAGCTTAGGTTTCGGAAACACCATATATTTT.

This clonotype was observed a few times. V gene TRBV6-6 combines with J gene TRBJ1-1; unclear D gene. Germline V CDR1 and CDR2: MNHNY, SVGAGI (reference sequence). The CDR3 has 15 residues. V lost 6 bases, J lost 1 base, and 15 bases lay in between. The CDR3 nucleotides are TGTGCCAGCAGCCTTTATCTCCGGGAGAACACTGAAGCTTTCTTT. Amino acid sequence: CASSLYLRENTEAFF.

The chain is built from TRBV4-1 and TRBJ1-5; D unclear. V lost 1 base, J lost 3 bases, and 7 bases lay in between. The CDR3 is 14 residues long. Germline V gene lookup returns CDR1 MGHRA and CDR2 YSYEKL. CDR3 DNA sequence: TGCGCCAGCAGCCAAGGGAGAGACAATCAGCCCCAGCATTTT. This gives the protein CASSQGRDNQPQHF.

In this sample, this clonotype turned up a few times. This sequence joins TRBV29-1 and TRBJ2-7; possibly TRBD1 for D (6 bases). Germline CDR1 and CDR2: SQVTM and ANQGSEA. Deletions cut 4 bases from V and 3 bases from J, with 10 bases between. The CDR3 runs 12 residues. This CDR3 reads CSVGGQNYEQYF. The CDR3 DNA is TGCAGCGTTGGGGGGCAGAACTACGAGCAGTACTTC.

The chain joins TRBV7-2 to TRBJ2-3, with D perhaps matching TRBD2 (5 bases). CDR1 and CDR2 from the germline V gene are SGHTA and FQGNSA. This CDR3 spans 17 amino acids. V gave up 3 bases and J gave up 0 bases, with 16 bases separating them. In nucleotides, the CDR3 is TGTGCCAGCAGCTTTGAAGTCGATCTAGCAAGCACAGATACGCAGTATTTT. It is translated as CASSFEVDLASTDTQYF.

The chain employs TRBV7-8 and TRBJ2-2; 10 bases map to TRBD2. Germline V gene lookup returns CDR1 SGHVS and CDR2 FQNEAQ. The CDR3 spans 16 residues. V lost 4 bases to trimming and J lost 6 bases; unmatched junction nucleotides: 8. CDR3 protein: CASSSLSGGASGELFF. The CDR3 DNA reads TGTGCCAGCAGCTCACTAAGCGGGGGGGCCTCCGGGGAGCTGTTTTTT.

As to this clonotype: The junction shows a germline mismatch at one end, possibly a read error. The chain uses TRBV7-7 and TRBJ2-7; 9 positions agree with TRBD1. This CDR3 spans 16 amino acids. Germline CDR1 and CDR2: SSHAT and FNYEAQ (reference sequence). CDR3 region: CASRSTGGPLGYEQYF. CDR3 nucleotide sequence: TGTGCTAGCAGATCGACAGGGGGGCCCCTCGGGTACGAGCAGTACTTC.

This clonotype was recorded only once. The chain combines TRBV29-1 with TRBJ1-3, with D maybe TRBD1 (5 bases). The germline V and J ends were trimmed by 6 bases and 0 bases, with 12 bases remaining between them. The germline V gene has CDR1 SQVTM and CDR2 ANQGSEA. The CDR3 is 14 amino acids. The CDR3 DNA is TGCAGCGTATGGGTGGGGGACTCTGGAAACACCATATATTTT. Residues: CSVWVGDSGNTIYF.

V usage is TRBV6-5 and J usage is TRBJ2-4; D call uncertain. This CDR3 is 15 amino acids long. Per germline, CDR1 MNHEY and CDR2 SVGAGI. Trimming shortened V by 2 bases and J by 0 bases, and 8 bases separated the two germline ends. CDR3 sequence (DNA): TGTGCCAGCAGTTACCGTGGACCAGCCAAAAACATTCAGTACTTC. Translation gives CASSYRGPAKNIQYF.

This clonotype was seen only a few times. CDR3 loop: CASSGTGDVTSNEQFF. The CDR3 coding sequence is TGTGCCAGCAGCGGGACAGGGGATGTAACGAGCAATGAGCAGTTCTTC. The chain couples TRBV9 to TRBJ2-1; 9 bases match TRBD1. CDR1 is SGDLS, CDR2 YYNGEE, per germline. This CDR3 has 16 residues. Unmatched junction bases numbered 10, after V lost 3 bases and J lost 6 bases.